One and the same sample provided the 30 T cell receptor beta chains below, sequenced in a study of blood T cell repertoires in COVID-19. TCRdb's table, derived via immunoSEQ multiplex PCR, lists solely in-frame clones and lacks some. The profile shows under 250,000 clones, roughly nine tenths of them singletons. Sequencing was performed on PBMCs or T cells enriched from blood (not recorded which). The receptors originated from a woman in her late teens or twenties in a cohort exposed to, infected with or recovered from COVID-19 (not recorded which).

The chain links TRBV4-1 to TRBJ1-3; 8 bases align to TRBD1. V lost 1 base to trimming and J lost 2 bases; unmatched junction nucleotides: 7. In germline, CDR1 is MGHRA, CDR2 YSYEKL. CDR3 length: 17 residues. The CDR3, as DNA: TGCGCCAGCAGCCAAGGTAGACAGGGGAGGGCTGGAAACACCATATATTTT. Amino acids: CASSQGRQGRAGNTIYF.

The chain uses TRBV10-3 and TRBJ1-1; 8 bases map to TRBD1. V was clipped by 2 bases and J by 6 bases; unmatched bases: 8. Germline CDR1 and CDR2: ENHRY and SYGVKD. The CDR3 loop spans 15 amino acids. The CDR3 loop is CAISEPYTGGSEAFF. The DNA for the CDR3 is TGTGCCATCAGTGAGCCGTATACAGGGGGATCTGAAGCTTTCTTT.

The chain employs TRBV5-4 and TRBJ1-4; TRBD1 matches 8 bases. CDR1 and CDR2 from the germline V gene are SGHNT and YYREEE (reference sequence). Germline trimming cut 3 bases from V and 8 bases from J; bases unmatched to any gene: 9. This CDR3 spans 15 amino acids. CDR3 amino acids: CASSSRTGQGEKLFF. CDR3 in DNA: TGTGCCAGCAGCTCGCGGACAGGGCAGGGGGAAAAACTGTTTTTT.

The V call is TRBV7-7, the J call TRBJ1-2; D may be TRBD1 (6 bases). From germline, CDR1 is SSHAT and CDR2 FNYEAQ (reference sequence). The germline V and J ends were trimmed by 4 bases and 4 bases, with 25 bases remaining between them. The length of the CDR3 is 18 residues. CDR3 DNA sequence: TGTGCCAGCAGCTCAGTGCTAATGTGTCAGGGGTCTTTCTATGGCTACACCTTC. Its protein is CASSSVLMCQGSFYGYTF.

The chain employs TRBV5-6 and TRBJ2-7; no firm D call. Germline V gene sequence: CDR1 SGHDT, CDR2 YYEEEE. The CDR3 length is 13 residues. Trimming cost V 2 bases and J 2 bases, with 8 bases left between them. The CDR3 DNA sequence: TGTGCCAGCAGCTTCGGGTCCCCCTACGAGCAGTACTTC. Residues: CASSFGSPYEQYF.

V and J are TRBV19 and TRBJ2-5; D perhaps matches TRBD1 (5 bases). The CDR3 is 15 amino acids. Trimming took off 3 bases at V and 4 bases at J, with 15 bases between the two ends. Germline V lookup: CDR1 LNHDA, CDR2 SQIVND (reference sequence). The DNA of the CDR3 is TGTGCCAGTAGTATGCTCTCAGGGAACCGAGAGACCCAGTACTTC. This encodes CASSMLSGNRETQYF.

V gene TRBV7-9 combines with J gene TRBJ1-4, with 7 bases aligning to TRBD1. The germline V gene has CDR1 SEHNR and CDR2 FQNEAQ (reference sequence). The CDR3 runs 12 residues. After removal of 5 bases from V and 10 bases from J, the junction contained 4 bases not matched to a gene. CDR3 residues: CASSRTGRKLFF. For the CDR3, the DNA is TGTGCCAGCAGCCGGACAGGAAGAAAACTGTTTTTT.

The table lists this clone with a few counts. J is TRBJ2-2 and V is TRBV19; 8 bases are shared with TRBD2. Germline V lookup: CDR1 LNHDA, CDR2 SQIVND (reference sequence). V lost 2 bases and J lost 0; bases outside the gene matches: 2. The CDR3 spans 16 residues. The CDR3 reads CASSITGLANTGELFF. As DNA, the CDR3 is TGTGCCAGTAGTATAACGGGACTAGCGAACACCGGGGAGCTGTTTTTT.

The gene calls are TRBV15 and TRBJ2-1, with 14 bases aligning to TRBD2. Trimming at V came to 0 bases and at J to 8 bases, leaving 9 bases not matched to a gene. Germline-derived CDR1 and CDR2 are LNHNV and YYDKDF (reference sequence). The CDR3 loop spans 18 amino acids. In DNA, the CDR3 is TGTGCCACCAGCAGAGAAGCGAAGGGACTAGCGGGAGTCTATGAGCAGTTCTTC. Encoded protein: CATSREAKGLAGVYEQFF.

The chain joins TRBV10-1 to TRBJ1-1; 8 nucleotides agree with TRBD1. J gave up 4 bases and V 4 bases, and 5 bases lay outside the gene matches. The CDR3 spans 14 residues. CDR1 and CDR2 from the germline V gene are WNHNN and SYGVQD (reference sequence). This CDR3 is CASSVSQGATEAFF. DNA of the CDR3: TGCGCCAGCAGTGTTAGTCAGGGGGCCACTGAAGCTTTCTTT.

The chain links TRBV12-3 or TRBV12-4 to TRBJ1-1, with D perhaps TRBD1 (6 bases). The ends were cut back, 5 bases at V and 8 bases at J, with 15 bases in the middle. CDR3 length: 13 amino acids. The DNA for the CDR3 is TGTGCCAGCAGTGCTAGGGGGGGGACCGAAGCTTTCTTT. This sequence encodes CASSARGGTEAFF.

For the CDR3, the DNA is TGTGCCAGCTCGGACACCCAACAGGAAAAACTGTTTTTT. This encodes CASSDTQQEKLFF. V usage is TRBV12-3 or TRBV12-4 and J usage is TRBJ1-4; D perhaps matches TRBD1 (5 bases). V lost 8 bases to trimming and J lost 8 bases, with 15 bases between them. The CDR3 runs 13 residues.

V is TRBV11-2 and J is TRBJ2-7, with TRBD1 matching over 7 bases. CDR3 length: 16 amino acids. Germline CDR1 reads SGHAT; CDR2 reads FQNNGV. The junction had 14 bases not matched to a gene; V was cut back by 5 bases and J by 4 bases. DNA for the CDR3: TGTGCCAGCAGCCACCCGAGAGGGACAGAGGGATACGAGCAGTACTTC. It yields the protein CASSHPRGTEGYEQYF.

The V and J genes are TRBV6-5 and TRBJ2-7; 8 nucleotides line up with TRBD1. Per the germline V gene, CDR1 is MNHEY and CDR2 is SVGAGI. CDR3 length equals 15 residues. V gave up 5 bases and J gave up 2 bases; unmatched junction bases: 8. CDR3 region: CASSRGQGGPYEQYF. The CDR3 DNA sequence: TGTGCCAGCAGTAGAGGACAGGGAGGACCCTACGAGCAGTACTTC.

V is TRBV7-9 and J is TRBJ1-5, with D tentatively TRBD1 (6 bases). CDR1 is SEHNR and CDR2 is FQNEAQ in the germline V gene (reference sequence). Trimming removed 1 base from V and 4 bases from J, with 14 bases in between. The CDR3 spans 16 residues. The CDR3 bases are TGTGCCAGCAGCTTAGGACAGGCCAGGGGAAATCAGCCCCAGCATTTT. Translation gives CASSLGQARGNQPQHF.

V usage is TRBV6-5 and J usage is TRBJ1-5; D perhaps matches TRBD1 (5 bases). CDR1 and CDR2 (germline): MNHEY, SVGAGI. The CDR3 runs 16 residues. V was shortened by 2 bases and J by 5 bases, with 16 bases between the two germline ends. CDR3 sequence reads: CASSYGRARGDQPQHF. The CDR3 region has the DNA TGTGCCAGCAGTTACGGGAGGGCTAGAGGGGATCAGCCCCAGCATTTT.

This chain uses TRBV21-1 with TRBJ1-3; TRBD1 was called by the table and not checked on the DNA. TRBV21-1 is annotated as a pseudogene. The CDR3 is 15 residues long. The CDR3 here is CASSIPDTIGNTIYF. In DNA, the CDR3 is TGTGCCAGCAGCATCCCGGACACCATTGGAAACACCATATATTTT.

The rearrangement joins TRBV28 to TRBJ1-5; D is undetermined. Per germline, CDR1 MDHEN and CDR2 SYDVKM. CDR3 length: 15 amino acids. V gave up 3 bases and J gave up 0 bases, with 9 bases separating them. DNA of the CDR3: TGTGCCAGCAGTTTCATCAGGTATAGCAATCAGCCCCAGCATTTT. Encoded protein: CASSFIRYSNQPQHF.

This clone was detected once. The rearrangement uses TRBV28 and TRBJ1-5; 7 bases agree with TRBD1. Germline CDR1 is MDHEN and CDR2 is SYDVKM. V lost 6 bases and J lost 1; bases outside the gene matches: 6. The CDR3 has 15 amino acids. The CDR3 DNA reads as TGTGCCAGCAGCGGACAGGTCGAGAGCAATCAGCCCCAGCATTTT. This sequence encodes CASSGQVESNQPQHF.

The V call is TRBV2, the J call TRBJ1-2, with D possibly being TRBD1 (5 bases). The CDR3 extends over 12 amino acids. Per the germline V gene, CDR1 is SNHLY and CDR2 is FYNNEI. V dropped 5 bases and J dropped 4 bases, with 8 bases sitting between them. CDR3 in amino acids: CASSTGLYGYTF. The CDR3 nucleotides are TGTGCCAGCAGTACAGGTCTCTATGGCTACACCTTC.

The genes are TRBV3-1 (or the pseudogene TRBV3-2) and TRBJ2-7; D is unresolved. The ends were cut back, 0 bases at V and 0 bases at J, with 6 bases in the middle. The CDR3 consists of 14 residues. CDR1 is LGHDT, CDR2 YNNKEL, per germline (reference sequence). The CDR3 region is CASSQERLSYEQYF. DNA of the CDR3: TGTGCCAGCAGCCAAGAGAGACTCTCCTACGAGCAGTACTTC.

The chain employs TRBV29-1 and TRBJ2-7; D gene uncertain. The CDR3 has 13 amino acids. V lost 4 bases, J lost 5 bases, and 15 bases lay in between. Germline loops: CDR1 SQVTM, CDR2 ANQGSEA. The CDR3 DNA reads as TGCAGCGTTGTTTCGCTCGGTGTTGACGAGCAGTACTTC. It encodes CSVVSLGVDEQYF.

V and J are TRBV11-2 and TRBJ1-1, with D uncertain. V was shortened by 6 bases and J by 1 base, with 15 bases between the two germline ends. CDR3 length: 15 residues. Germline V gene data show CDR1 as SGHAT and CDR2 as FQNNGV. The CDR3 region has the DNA TGTGCCAGCAGGGTCTTCGGCAGACAGAACACTGAAGCTTTCTTT. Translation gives CASRVFGRQNTEAFF.

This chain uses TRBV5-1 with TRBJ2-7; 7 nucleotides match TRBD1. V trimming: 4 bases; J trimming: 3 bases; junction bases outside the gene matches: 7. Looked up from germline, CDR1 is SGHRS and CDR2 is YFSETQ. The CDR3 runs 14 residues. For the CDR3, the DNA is TGCGCCAGCAGCCTGGTTGGGGACAGCTACGAGCAGTACTTC. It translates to CASSLVGDSYEQYF.

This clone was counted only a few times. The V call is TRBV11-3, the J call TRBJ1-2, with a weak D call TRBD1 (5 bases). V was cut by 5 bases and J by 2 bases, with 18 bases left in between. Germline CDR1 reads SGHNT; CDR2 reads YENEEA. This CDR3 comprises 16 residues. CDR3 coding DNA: TGTGCCAGCAGCCCGACCGACAGTATCTTAAACTATGGCTACACCTTC. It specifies CASSPTDSILNYGYTF. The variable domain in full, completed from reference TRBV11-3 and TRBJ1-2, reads EAGVVQSPRYKIIEKKQPVAFWCNPISGHNTLYWYLQNLGQGPELLIRYENEEAVDDSQLPKDRFSAERLKGVDSTLKIQPAELGDSAVYLCASSPTDSILNYGYTFGSGTRLTVV.

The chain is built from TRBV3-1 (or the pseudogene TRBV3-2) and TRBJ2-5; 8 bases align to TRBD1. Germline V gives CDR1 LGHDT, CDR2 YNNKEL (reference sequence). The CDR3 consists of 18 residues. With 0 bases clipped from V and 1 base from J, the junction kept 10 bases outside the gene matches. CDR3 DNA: TGTGCCAGCAGCCAAGACGTGATCGAGACAGGGGCCCAAGAGACCCAGTACTTC. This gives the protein CASSQDVIETGAQETQYF.

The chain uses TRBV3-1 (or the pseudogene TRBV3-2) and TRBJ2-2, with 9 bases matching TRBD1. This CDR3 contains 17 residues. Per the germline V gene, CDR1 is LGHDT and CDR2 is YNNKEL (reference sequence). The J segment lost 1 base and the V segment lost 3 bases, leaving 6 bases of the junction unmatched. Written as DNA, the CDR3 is TGTGCCAGCAGCCATATTCTGGACAGGGGGAACACCGGGGAGCTGTTTTTT. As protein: CASSHILDRGNTGELFF.

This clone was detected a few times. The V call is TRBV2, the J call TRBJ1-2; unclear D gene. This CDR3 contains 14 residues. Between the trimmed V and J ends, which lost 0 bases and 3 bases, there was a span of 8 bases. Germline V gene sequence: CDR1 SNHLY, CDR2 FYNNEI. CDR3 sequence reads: CASSEAPPDYGYTF. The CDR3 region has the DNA TGTGCCAGCAGTGAAGCGCCCCCGGACTATGGCTACACCTTC.

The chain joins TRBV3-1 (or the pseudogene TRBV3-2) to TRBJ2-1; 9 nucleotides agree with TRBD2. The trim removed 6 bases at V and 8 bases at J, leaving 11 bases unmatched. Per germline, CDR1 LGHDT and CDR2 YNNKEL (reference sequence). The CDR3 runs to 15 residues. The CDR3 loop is CASRQHSGGWDEQFF. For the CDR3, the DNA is TGTGCCAGCAGGCAACATAGCGGGGGCTGGGATGAGCAGTTCTTC.

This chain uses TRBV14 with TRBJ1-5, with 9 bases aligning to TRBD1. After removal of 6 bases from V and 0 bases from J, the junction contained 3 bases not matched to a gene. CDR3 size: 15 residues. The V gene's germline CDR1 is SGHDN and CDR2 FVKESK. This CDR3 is CASRDRGSSNQPQHF. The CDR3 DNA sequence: TGTGCCAGCAGAGACAGGGGGTCTAGCAATCAGCCCCAGCATTTT.